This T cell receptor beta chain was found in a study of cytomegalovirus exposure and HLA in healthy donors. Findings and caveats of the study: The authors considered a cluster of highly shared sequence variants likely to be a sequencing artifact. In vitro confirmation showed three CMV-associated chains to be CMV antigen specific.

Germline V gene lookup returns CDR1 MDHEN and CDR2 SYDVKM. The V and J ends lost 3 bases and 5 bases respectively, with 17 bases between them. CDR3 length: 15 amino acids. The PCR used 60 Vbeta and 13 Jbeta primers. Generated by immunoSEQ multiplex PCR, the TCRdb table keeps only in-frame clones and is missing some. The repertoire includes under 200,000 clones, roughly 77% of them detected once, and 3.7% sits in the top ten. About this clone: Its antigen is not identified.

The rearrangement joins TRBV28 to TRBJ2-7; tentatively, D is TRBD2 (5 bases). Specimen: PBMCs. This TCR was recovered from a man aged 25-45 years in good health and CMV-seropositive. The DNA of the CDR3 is TGTGCCAGCAGTTTTGGGTTCCGGGAAAGCGACGAGCAGTACTTC. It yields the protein CASSFGFRESDEQYF.